This entry lists 30 T cell receptor beta chains sequenced from one sample in a study of OX40 agonist ivuxolimab in advanced cancers. The library was prepared using the immunoSEQ multiplex PCR assay. TCRdb retrieved this table from immuneACCESS and kept in-frame rearrangements only. Not all clones are present; in checked studies, unresolved V genes account for under half, and no reason is known for the remainder. The sample table contains approximately 70,000 clones; only one count was recorded for 85% to 90% of them. The top ten clonotypes cover 0.85% to 0.95% of the sample. The sample in question was CD4+ or CD8+ T cells sorted from blood, obtained in a trial of the OX40 agonist ivuxolimab. These receptor sequences come from an adult with an advanced solid tumor such as melanoma, head and neck, liver or kidney cancer.

This rearrangement joins TRBV29-1 to TRBJ2-2; TRBD1 matches at 7 bases. Looked up from germline, CDR1 is SQVTM and CDR2 is ANQGSEA. The ends lost 8 bases at V and 4 bases at J; junction bases unmatched: 7. The CDR3 loop spans 13 amino acids. The CDR3 nucleotides read TGCAGCATCAGGGGGTTGGCCACCGGGGAGCTGTTTTTT. This translates into CSIRGLATGELFF.

The chain has TRBV27 and TRBJ2-3, with 12 positions matching TRBD2. The length of the CDR3 is 16 residues. Germline lookup yields CDR1 MNHEY and CDR2 SMNVEV (reference sequence). The ends lost 5 bases at V and 4 bases at J; junction bases unmatched: 7. CDR3 sequence (DNA): TGTGCCAGCAGTATCGGGACTAGCGGGTGGGCAGATACGCAGTATTTT. Translated: CASSIGTSGWADTQYF.

The chain recombines TRBV11-2 with TRBJ1-6, with 8 bases lining up with TRBD1. CDR1 and CDR2 from the germline V gene are SGHAT and FQNNGV. The V and J ends lost 5 bases and 5 bases, in that order; junction bases with no gene match: 8. The CDR3 has 16 residues. As DNA, the CDR3 is TGTGCCAGCAGCCCCAGGGGGCGGGCTGATAATTCACCCCTCCACTTT. Translation gives CASSPRGRADNSPLHF.

The CDR3 protein is CASSEASQTQYF. The DNA of the CDR3 is TGTGCCAGCAGTGAAGCGTCCCAGACCCAGTACTTC. The chain employs TRBV6-1 and TRBJ2-5, with D unresolved. The germline CDR1 and CDR2 sequences are MNHNS and SASEGT. This CDR3 has 12 amino acids. Trimming removed 0 bases at V and 6 bases at J, with 5 bases between.

This chain links TRBV28 with TRBJ1-3; TRBD1 agrees at 8 bases. The CDR3 totals 16 residues. J was trimmed by 4 bases and V by 3 bases; bases with no gene match: 8. CDR1 is MDHEN and CDR2 is SYDVKM in the germline V gene. Here the CDR3 DNA reads TGTGCCAGCAGTTTGAGGCAGGGGGCTAAAGGAAACACCATATATTTT. It codes for CASSLRQGAKGNTIYF.

Only a few counts were recorded for this clone. The rearrangement links TRBV25-1 to TRBJ1-5; 7 bases map to TRBD1. Germline values: CDR1 MGHDK, CDR2 SYGVNS. There are 13 residues in the CDR3. The V segment lost 6 bases and the J segment 9 bases; nucleotides outside the gene matches: 8. The CDR3 sequence is CASRRQGYRPQHF. The CDR3 DNA reads as TGTGCCAGCAGGAGACAGGGTTATCGGCCCCAGCATTTT.

The table lists this clone with a few counts. The genes are TRBV7-2 and TRBJ1-4, with D possibly being TRBD1 (6 bases). The CDR3 consists of 15 residues. Germline CDR1 is SGHTA and CDR2 is FQGNSA. V lost 4 bases and J 8 bases, leaving 17 bases between the germline ends. This CDR3 is CASSSNLGGREKLFF. The CDR3 DNA reads TGTGCCAGCAGCTCTAATCTGGGGGGGCGCGAAAAACTGTTTTTT.

V is TRBV28 and J is TRBJ2-5; 12 bases are a match to TRBD2. The CDR3 spans 15 residues. Germline CDR1 and CDR2: MDHEN and SYDVKM. V lost 5 bases to trimming and J lost 6 bases; unmatched junction nucleotides: 7. CDR3 sequence (DNA): TGTGCCAGCAGTCCCCTAGCGGGGGGGCCGAAGACCCAGTACTTC. Protein: CASSPLAGGPKTQYF.

In this sample, this clone turned up many times. The V call is TRBV2, the J call TRBJ1-2, with 9 bases lining up with TRBD1. Unmatched junction bases numbered 11, after V lost 7 bases and J lost 5 bases. CDR1 is SNHLY and CDR2 is FYNNEI in the germline V gene. CDR3 size: 15 residues. CDR3 coding DNA: TGTGCCAGCACCAATCGGGGACAGGGAGGGTATGGCTACACCTTC. Amino acid sequence: CASTNRGQGGYGYTF.

The J gene is TRBJ2-7, the V gene TRBV5-8; 7 bases line up with TRBD1. V lost 0 bases and J lost 5; bases outside the gene matches: 2. This CDR3 is 13 amino acids long. The germline CDR1 and CDR2 sequences are SGHTS and YDEGEE. The CDR3 reads CASSLDRGDEQYF. As DNA, the CDR3 is TGTGCCAGCAGCTTGGACAGGGGCGACGAGCAGTACTTC.

The chain is built from TRBV19 and TRBJ2-3; no reliable D call. This CDR3 region has 15 residues. Germline lookup yields CDR1 LNHDA and CDR2 SQIVND (reference sequence). Trimming pared 3 bases from V and 5 bases from J, leaving 15 bases between. The DNA for the CDR3 is TGTGCCAGTAGTATTGCCGTCCGATCACTAGATACGCAGTATTTT. Translated: CASSIAVRSLDTQYF. The full variable domain, in which reference TRBV19 and TRBJ2-3 provide the parts outside the CDR3, is DGGITQSPKYLFRKEGQNVTLSCEQNLNHDAMYWYRQDPGQGLRLIYYSQIVNDFQKGDIAEGYSVSREKKESFPLTVTSAQKNPTAFYLCASSIAVRSLDTQYFGPGTRLTVL.

The chain carries TRBV20-1 and TRBJ1-1; D gene uncertain. CDR3 length: 11 amino acids. Trimming shortened V by 1 base and J by 3 bases, and 3 bases separated the two germline ends. Per the germline V gene, CDR1 is DFQATT and CDR2 is SNEGSKA (reference sequence). The CDR3 spells CSARVDTEAFF. The CDR3 DNA is TGCAGTGCTAGAGTGGACACTGAAGCTTTCTTT.

This chain uses TRBV11-1 with TRBJ2-6; D gene uncertain. The V gene lost 3 bases and the J gene lost 1 base, with 7 bases spanning the gap. Germline CDR1 SGHAT, CDR2 FQDESV (reference sequence). The CDR3 runs 15 residues. The CDR3 DNA reads TGTGCCAGCAGCTTTACACCATCTGGGGCCAACGTCCTGACTTTC. Protein: CASSFTPSGANVLTF.

The gene calls are TRBV10-2 and TRBJ2-3; 10 nucleotides align to TRBD2. This CDR3 has 14 residues. V lost 7 bases and J lost 4; bases outside the gene matches: 5. Germline CDR1 and CDR2: WSHSY and SAAADI. CDR3 DNA: TGCGCCAGCAATCCGGGACTAGCGTCAGATACGCAGTATTTT. It specifies CASNPGLASDTQYF.

This clone is deemed medium-sized. V and J are TRBV27 and TRBJ2-7; no firm D call. The CDR3 extends over 13 amino acids. Trimming shortened V by 3 bases and J by 3 bases, and 9 bases separated the two germline ends. Germline CDR1 MNHEY, CDR2 SMNVEV (reference sequence). As DNA, the CDR3 is TGTGCCAGCAGTTTCCCCGAGAGCTACGAGCAGTACTTC. This translates into CASSFPESYEQYF.

V usage is TRBV5-8 and J usage is TRBJ1-1; D gene uncertain. Germline V gives CDR1 SGHTS, CDR2 YDEGEE. Trimming took off 4 bases at V and 4 bases at J, with 14 bases between the two ends. The CDR3 is 14 amino acids. The CDR3, as DNA: TGTGCCAGCAGCGCCAGGAGACTTGGCACTGAAGCTTTCTTT. Residues: CASSARRLGTEAFF.

CDR3 DNA: TGCAGCGTTGAAGAATTAGCGGGAGCTAATGAGCAGTTCTTC. Translated, it gives CSVEELAGANEQFF. The chain combines TRBV29-1 with TRBJ2-1; 9 bases map to TRBD2. There are 14 residues in the CDR3. Germline V lookup: CDR1 SQVTM, CDR2 ANQGSEA. V lost 0 bases, J lost 7 bases, and 4 bases stayed unmatched.

V and J are TRBV5-1 and TRBJ2-2; 7 bases map to TRBD2. V dropped 1 base and J dropped 3; count of bases not matched to a gene: 3. There are 15 residues in the CDR3. In germline, CDR1 is SGHRS, CDR2 YFSETQ. In nucleotides, the CDR3 is TGCGCCAGCAGCTTGTCGGCGGGGGACACCGGGGAGCTGTTTTTT. Translation: CASSLSAGDTGELFF.

The rearrangement uses TRBV6-5 and TRBJ2-4; TRBD1 agrees at 8 bases. Germline V lookup: CDR1 MNHEY, CDR2 SVGAGI. V lost 6 bases and J lost 6; bases outside the gene matches: 10. The CDR3 extends over 15 amino acids. The CDR3 reads CASRSSGQVINIQYF. CDR3 bases: TGTGCCAGCAGGTCCTCGGGACAGGTCATAAACATTCAGTACTTC.

V gene TRBV25-1 combines with J gene TRBJ1-5; TRBD1 might be the D (5 bases). Trimming stripped 2 bases from V and 3 bases from J, with 17 bases between. Looked up from germline, CDR1 is MGHDK and CDR2 is SYGVNS. This CDR3 is built from 17 residues. CDR3 sequence reads: CASSEGDRGLYNQPQHF. The DNA of the CDR3 is TGTGCCAGCAGTGAAGGAGATAGGGGCCTTTACAATCAGCCCCAGCATTTT.

This chain links TRBV9 with TRBJ1-6; no clear D gene. CDR3 length: 14 residues. Germline CDR1 and CDR2: SGDLS and YYNGEE. V was shortened by 0 bases and J by 7 bases, with 8 bases between the two germline ends. This chain's CDR3 is CASSVGPENSPLHF. The DNA for the CDR3 is TGTGCCAGCAGCGTAGGGCCCGAGAATTCACCCCTCCACTTT.

The rearrangement uses TRBV9 and TRBJ1-1; the D is unclear. This CDR3 contains 12 residues. Trimming stripped 5 bases from V and 4 bases from J, with 9 bases between. Germline CDR1 reads SGDLS; CDR2 reads YYNGEE. CDR3 nucleotide sequence: TGTGCCAGCAGGGACCCCGCCACTGAAGCTTTCTTT. It specifies CASRDPATEAFF.

This clone was seen only once. This chain links TRBV6-1 with TRBJ2-7; 9 bases are a match to TRBD1. With 1 base clipped from V and 3 bases from J, the junction kept 13 bases outside the gene matches. This CDR3 has 18 amino acids. Per the germline V gene, CDR1 is MNHNS and CDR2 is SASEGT. CDR3 protein: CASSEGSGGTGINYEQYF. The CDR3 region has the DNA TGTGCCAGCAGTGAAGGGTCCGGGGGGACAGGGATTAACTACGAGCAGTACTTC.

The chain couples TRBV19 to TRBJ2-3; the D is unclear. This CDR3 is built from 14 residues. Trimming stripped 6 bases from V and 1 base from J, with 11 bases between. Germline V gene sequence: CDR1 LNHDA, CDR2 SQIVND (reference sequence). The chain's CDR3 is CASSLARRTDTQYF. In DNA form, the CDR3 reads TGTGCCAGTAGCTTGGCTAGACGCACAGATACGCAGTATTTT.

This chain connects TRBV11-2 to TRBJ2-7; the D call may be TRBD1 or TRBD2 (5 bases each). This CDR3 spans 12 amino acids. The V end was cut by 7 bases, the J end by 7 bases, with 14 bases between. The germline gives CDR1 SGHAT, CDR2 FQNNGV. CDR3 sequence reads: CASTTSWGEQYF. CDR3 sequence (DNA): TGTGCCAGCACCACGTCTTGGGGGGAGCAGTACTTC.

V usage is TRBV15 and J usage is TRBJ2-7, with a tentative D call TRBD1 (6 bases). CDR1 and CDR2 (germline): LNHNV, YYDKDF (reference sequence). V lost 0 bases to trimming and J lost 2 bases, with 14 bases between them. The CDR3 runs 16 residues. CDR3 sequence reads: CATSRDRRQGPYEQYF. The DNA for the CDR3 is TGTGCCACCAGCAGAGATCGAAGGCAGGGGCCCTACGAGCAGTACTTC.

Only one count was recorded for this clone. The chain uses TRBV7-3 and TRBJ2-1; TRBD2 aligns across 7 bases. Germline values: CDR1 SGHTA, CDR2 FQGTGA. The trim removed 5 bases at V and 5 bases at J, leaving 9 bases unmatched. This CDR3 has 15 amino acids. The CDR3: CASSMGGSQNNEQFF. CDR3 DNA: TGTGCCAGCAGCATGGGGGGGTCCCAGAACAATGAGCAGTTCTTC.

The chain carries TRBV28 and TRBJ2-7; D is unresolved. CDR3 size: 13 residues. Germline V gives CDR1 MDHEN, CDR2 SYDVKM. V lost 7 bases, J lost 2 bases, and 12 bases lay in between. Here the CDR3 reads CASTPGSAYEQYF. CDR3 coding DNA: TGTGCCAGCACCCCCGGCAGCGCCTACGAGCAGTACTTC.

V and J are TRBV5-1 and TRBJ2-7, with D maybe TRBD2 (6 bases). The CDR3 length is 14 residues. Germline V lookup: CDR1 SGHRS, CDR2 YFSETQ. Trimming cost V 0 bases and J 4 bases, with 11 bases left between them. CDR3 region: CASSLVRGAYEQYF. The CDR3 nucleotides read TGCGCCAGCAGCTTGGTGCGCGGGGCATACGAGCAGTACTTC.

The chain combines TRBV30 with TRBJ1-2; 8 bases match TRBD1. Trimming cost V 2 bases and J 8 bases; bases outside gene matches: 4. The CDR3 loop spans 12 amino acids. CDR1 is GTSNPN, CDR2 SVGIG, per germline (reference sequence). Here the CDR3 reads CAWSPQGAGYTF. DNA for the CDR3: TGTGCCTGGAGTCCCCAGGGGGCAGGCTACACCTTC.